The text below deals with one T cell receptor (beta chain). The antigen remains undetermined. The authors ran the assay at deep level. Authors' processing steps: ImmunoSEQ gave junction-only sequences without quality scores, so filtering differed. The assay was immunoSEQ multiplex PCR, and TCRdb's table has in-frame clones only and misses some. V, J and clone size are taken as reported in that table, and D and trimming were inferred from the DNA itself. Of 180,000 or so clones listed, roughly 91% are singletons. The germline V gene has CDR1 SGHTA and CDR2 FQGNSA. The CDR3 is 14 amino acids. The germline V and J ends were trimmed by 5 bases and 2 bases, with 13 bases remaining between them. Healthy HIV-negative adults without recent acute infections or vaccinations served as donors. The record originates from a study of shared clonotypes between healthy human individuals. General study findings and limits: A reduction in generation probabilities was seen for non-shared clonotypes relative to those shared by all four donors.

The sequenced sample was naive CD4+ T cells sorted from blood. Regarding subset: CD45RA+ positively selected. The chain recombines TRBV7-2 with TRBJ2-7; D tentatively fits TRBD1 or TRBD2 (5 bases each). This receptor was taken from a woman aged 25 to 39 in good health. The CDR3: CASSRIGGTYEQYF. In DNA form, the CDR3 reads TGTGCCAGCAGCCGAATTGGGGGAACCTACGAGCAGTACTTC.